This TCR beta chain was recorded in a study of blood T cell repertoires in COVID-19. Here immunoSEQ multiplex PCR was the method, and the copy in TCRdb shows in-frame clones only, minus some. The profile shows approximately 88,000 clones, 85% to 95% of them singletons. CDR3 size: 19 residues. The gene calls are TRBV21-1 and TRBJ2-2; the D call TRBD1 from the table was never checked on the DNA. TRBV21-1 corresponds to a pseudogene. This receptor was taken from a woman in her forties or fifties in a cohort sampled during active COVID-19. Material: peripheral blood. CDR3 loop: CASSKGAQGVRSDTGELFF. The CDR3 bases are TGTGCCAGCAGCAAAGGGGCACAGGGGGTTCGTTCGGACACCGGGGAGCTGTTTTTT.